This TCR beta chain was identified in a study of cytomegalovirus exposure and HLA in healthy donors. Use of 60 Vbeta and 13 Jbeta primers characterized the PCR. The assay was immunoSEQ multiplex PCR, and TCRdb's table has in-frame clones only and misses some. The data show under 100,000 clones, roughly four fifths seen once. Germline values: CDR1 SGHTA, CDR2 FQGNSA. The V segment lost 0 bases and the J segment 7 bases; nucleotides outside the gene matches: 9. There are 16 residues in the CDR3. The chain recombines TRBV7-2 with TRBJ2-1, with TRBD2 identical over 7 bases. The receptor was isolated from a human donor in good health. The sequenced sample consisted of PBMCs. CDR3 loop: CASSLAGRGTRNEQFF. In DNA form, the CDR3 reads TGTGCCAGCAGCTTAGCCGGGCGGGGGACCCGTAATGAGCAGTTCTTC.